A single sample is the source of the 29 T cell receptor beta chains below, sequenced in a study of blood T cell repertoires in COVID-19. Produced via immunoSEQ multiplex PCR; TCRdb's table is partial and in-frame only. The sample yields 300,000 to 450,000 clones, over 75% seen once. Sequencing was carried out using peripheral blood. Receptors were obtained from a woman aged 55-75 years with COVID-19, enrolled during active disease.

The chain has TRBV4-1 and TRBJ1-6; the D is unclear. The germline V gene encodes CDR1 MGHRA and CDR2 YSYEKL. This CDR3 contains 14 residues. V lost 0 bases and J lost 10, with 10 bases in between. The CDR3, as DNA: TGCGCCAGCAGCCAAGAATCCCTCGGGTCACCCCTCCACTTT. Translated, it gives CASSQESLGSPLHF.

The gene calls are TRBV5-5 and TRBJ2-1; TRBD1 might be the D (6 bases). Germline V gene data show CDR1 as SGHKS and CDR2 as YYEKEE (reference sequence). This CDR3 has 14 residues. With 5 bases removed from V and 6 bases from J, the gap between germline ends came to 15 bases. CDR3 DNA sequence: TGTGCCAGCAGGAGACAGGCGTCTCTCAATGAGCAGTTCTTC. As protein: CASRRQASLNEQFF.

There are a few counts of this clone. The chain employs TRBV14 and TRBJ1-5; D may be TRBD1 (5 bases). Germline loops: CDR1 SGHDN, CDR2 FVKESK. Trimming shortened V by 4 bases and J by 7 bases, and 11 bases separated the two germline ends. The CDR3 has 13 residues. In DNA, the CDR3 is TGTGCCAGCAGCCTAAAGGGGTCCCAGCCCCAGCATTTT. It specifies CASSLKGSQPQHF. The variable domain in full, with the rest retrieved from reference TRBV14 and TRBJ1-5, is EAGVTQFPSHSVIEKGQTVTLRCDPISGHDNLYWYRRVMGKEIKFLLHFVKESKQDESGMPNNRFLAERTGGTYSTLKVQPAELEDSGVYFCASSLKGSQPQHFGDGTRLSIL.

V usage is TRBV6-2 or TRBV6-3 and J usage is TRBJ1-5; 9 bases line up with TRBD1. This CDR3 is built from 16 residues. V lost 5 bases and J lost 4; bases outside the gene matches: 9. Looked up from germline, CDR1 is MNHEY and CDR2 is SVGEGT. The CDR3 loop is CASSTIPGQGNQPQHF. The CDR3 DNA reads TGTGCCAGCAGTACAATTCCGGGACAGGGAAATCAGCCCCAGCATTTT.

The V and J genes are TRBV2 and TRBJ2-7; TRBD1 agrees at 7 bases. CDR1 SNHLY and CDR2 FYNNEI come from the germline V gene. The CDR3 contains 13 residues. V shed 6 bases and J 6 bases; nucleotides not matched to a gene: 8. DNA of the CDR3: TGTGCCAGCAGGCGACAGGGTGGGGGCGAGCAGTACTTC. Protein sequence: CASRRQGGGEQYF.

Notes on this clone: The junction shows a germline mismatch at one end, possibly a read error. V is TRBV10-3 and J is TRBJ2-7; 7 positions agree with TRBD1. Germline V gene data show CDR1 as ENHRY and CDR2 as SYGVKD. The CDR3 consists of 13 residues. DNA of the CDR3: TGTGCCATCAGTGAGTCGCTGTTGGGGACAGAGCATTTC. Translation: CAISESLLGTEHF.

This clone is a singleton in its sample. The CDR3 DNA sequence: TGCGCCAGCAGCTTGGCCTGGCAGGATAGCACAGATACGCAGTATTTT. Residues: CASSLAWQDSTDTQYF. The chain employs TRBV5-1 and TRBJ2-3; no clear D gene. Trimming removed 0 bases from V and 0 bases from J, with 11 bases in between. The CDR3 consists of 16 residues. Germline V gene data show CDR1 as SGHRS and CDR2 as YFSETQ.

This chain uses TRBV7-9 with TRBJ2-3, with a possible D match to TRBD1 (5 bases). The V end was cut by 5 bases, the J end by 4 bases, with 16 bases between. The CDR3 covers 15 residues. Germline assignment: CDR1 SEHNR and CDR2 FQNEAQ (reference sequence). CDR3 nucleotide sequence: TGTGCCAGCAGCCCATTGTCCCAGGGCTCAGATACGCAGTATTTT. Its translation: CASSPLSQGSDTQYF.

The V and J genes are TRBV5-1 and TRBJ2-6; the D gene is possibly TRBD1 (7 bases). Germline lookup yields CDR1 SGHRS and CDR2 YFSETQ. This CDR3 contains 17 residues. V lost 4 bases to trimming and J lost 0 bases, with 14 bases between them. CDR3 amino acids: CASSGAGGTSGANVLTF. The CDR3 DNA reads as TGCGCCAGCAGCGGGGCAGGGGGGACCTCTGGGGCCAACGTCCTGACTTTC.

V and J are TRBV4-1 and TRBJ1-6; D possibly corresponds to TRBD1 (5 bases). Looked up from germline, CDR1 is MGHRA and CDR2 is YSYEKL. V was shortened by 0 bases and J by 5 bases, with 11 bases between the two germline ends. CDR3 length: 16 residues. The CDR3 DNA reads TGCGCCAGCAGCCAAGACGCGGGGCGGAATAATTCACCCCTCCACTTT. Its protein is CASSQDAGRNNSPLHF.

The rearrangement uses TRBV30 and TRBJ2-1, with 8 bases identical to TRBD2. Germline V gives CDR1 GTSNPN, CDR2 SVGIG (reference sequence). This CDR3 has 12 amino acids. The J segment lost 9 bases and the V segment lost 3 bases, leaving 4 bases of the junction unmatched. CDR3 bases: TGTGCCTGGAGGGATACTAGCGGTGAGCAGTTCTTC. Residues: CAWRDTSGEQFF.

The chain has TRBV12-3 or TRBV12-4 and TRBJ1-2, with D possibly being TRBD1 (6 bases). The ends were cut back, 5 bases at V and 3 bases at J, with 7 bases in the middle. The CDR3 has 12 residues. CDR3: CASSPGDYGYTF. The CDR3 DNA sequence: TGTGCCAGCAGTCCAGGGGACTATGGCTACACCTTC.

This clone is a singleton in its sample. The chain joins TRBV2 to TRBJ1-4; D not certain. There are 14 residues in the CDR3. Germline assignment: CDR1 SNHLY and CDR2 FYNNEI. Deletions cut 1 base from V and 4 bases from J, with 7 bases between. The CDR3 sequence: CASSEVTYNEKLFF. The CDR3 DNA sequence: TGTGCCAGCAGTGAAGTTACTTATAATGAAAAACTGTTTTTT.

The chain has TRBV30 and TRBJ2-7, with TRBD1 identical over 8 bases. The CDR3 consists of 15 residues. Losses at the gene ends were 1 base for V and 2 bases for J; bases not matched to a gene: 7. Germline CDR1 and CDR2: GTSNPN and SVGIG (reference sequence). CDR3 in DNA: TGTGCCTGGAGTGCCCATCCGGGACAGGCCTACGAGCAGTACTTC. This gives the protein CAWSAHPGQAYEQYF.

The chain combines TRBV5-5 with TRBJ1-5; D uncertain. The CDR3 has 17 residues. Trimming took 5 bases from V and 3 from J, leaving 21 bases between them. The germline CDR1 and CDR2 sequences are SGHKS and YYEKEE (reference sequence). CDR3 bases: TGTGCCAGCAGTCCCCTCGGGAGGGTGTTGTCCAATCAGCCCCAGCATTTT. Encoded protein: CASSPLGRVLSNQPQHF.

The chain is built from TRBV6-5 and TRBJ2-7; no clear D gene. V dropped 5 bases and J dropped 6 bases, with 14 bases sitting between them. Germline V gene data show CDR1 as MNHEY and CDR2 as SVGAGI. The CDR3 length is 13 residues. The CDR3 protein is CASSPYSLGEQYF. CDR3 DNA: TGTGCCAGCAGTCCCTATTCCCTCGGCGAGCAGTACTTC.

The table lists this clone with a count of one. The DNA for the CDR3 is TGTGCCAGCTACCGCCAGGGGGCCGCTGAAGCTTTCTTT. Encoded protein: CASYRQGAAEAFF. The V gene is TRBV11-2, the J gene TRBJ1-1; 8 nucleotides match TRBD1. In germline, CDR1 is SGHAT, CDR2 FQNNGV. The CDR3 length is 13 residues. V lost 8 bases and J lost 6; bases outside the gene matches: 8.

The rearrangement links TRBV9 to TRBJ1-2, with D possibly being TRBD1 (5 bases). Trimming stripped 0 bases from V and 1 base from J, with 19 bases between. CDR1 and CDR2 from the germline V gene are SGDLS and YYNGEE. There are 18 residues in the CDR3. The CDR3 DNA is TGTGCCAGCAGCGTAGCGTCGGGCAGGGTAATACATAACTATGGCTACACCTTC. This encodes CASSVASGRVIHNYGYTF.

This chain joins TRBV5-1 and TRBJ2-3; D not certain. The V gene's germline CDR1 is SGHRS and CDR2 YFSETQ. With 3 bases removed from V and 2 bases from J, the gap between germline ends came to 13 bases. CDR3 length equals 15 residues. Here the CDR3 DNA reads TGCGCCAGCAGCTACCGCTCAGAACCCACAGATACGCAGTATTTT. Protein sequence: CASSYRSEPTDTQYF.

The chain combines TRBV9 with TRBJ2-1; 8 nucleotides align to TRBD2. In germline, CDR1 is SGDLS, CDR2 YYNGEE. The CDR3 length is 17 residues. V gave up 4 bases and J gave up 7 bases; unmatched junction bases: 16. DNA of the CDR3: TGTGCCAGCAGCCCGAGAGCAGTGCGGGGGGTCTGGAATGAGCAGTTCTTC. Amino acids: CASSPRAVRGVWNEQFF.

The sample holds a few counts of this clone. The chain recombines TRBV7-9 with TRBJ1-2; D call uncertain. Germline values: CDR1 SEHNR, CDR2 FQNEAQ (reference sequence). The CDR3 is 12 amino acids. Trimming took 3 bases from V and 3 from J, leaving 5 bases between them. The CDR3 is CASSFADYGYTF. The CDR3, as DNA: TGTGCCAGCAGCTTCGCGGACTATGGCTACACCTTC.

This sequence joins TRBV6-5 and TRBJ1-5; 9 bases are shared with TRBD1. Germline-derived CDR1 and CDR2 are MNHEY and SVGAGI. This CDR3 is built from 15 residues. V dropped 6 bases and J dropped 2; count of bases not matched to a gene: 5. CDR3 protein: CASSPRTGGNQPQHF. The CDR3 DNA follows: TGTGCCAGCAGCCCCCGGACAGGGGGCAATCAGCCCCAGCATTTT.

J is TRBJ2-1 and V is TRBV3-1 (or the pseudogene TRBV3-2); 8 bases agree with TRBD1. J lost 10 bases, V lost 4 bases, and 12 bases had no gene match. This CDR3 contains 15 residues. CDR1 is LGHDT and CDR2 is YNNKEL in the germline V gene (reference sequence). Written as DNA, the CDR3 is TGTGCCAGCAGCCTCCATGGGCAGGGGGCGACCGAGCAGTTCTTC. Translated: CASSLHGQGATEQFF.

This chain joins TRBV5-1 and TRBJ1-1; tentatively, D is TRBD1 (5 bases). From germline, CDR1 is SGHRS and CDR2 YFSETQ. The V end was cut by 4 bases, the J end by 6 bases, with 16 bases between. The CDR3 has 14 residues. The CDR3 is CASSLSGGGAEAFF. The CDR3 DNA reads TGCGCCAGCAGCCTTTCTGGCGGAGGGGCTGAAGCTTTCTTT.

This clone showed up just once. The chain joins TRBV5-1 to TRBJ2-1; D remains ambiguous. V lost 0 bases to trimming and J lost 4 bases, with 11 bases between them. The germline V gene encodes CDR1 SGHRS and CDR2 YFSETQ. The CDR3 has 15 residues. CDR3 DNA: TGCGCCAGCAGCTTGGATCCAGGCCCGTACAATGAGCAGTTCTTC. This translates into CASSLDPGPYNEQFF.

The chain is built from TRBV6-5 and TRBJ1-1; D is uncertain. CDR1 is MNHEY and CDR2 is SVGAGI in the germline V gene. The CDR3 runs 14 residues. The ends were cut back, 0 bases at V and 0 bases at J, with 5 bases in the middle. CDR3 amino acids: CASSYSSMNTEAFF. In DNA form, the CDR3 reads TGTGCCAGCAGTTACTCGAGTATGAACACTGAAGCTTTCTTT.

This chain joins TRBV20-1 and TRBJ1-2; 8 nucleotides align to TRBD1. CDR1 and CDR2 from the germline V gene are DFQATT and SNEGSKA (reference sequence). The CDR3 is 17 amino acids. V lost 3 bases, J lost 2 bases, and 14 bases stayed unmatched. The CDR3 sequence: CSASPRQGAGINYGYTF. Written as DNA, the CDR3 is TGCAGTGCTAGTCCGAGGCAGGGGGCGGGAATCAACTATGGCTACACCTTC.

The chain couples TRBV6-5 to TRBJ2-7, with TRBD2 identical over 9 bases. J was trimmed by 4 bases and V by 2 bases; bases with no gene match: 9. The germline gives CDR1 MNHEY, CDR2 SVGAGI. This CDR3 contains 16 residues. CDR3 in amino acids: CASSYGGGASVYEQYF. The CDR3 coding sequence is TGTGCCAGCAGTTACGGCGGGGGGGCTTCCGTGTACGAGCAGTACTTC.

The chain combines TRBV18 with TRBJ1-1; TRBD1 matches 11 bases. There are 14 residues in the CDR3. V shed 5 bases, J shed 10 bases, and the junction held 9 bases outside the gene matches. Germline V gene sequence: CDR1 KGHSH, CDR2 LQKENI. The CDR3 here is CASSSGQGALGAFF. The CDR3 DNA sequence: TGTGCCAGCTCATCCGGACAGGGGGCGTTGGGAGCTTTCTTT.